The 11 T cell receptor beta chains below were found in one sample sequenced in a study of blood T cells in healthy people across ages. The authors ran a second PCR of roughly 6 to 12 cycles using a sample-barcoded 5' primer and a J-beta primer mix. MiXCR, run by TCRdb on the 5' RACE reads, gives a single entry per CDR3 protein. The sample includes almost 550,000 distinct CDR3 sequences, 24% of them seen just once. This sample was shared with a second study, whose subject was T cells of mothers and their children.

The specimen sequenced was blood. Receptors originate from a boy younger than 18 in good health.

In its sample, this clonotype was seen a few times. This rearrangement joins TRBV7-9 to TRBJ1-5; D might be TRBD1 (5 bases). Germline CDR1 reads SEHNR; CDR2 reads FQNEAQ (reference sequence). Trimming left V 1 base short and J 9 bases short, with 10 bases between. This CDR3 is 13 amino acids long. CDR3 protein: CASSLESTGPQHF. CDR3 in DNA: TGTGCCAGCAGCTTAGAAAGTACAGGGCCCCAGCATTTT.

This clonotype has more than one count but fewer than ten. This rearrangement joins TRBV5-1 to TRBJ2-1; D is possibly TRBD2 (6 bases). The CDR3 has 14 residues. Per the germline V gene, CDR1 is SGHRS and CDR2 is YFSETQ. Trimming pared 3 bases from V and 5 bases from J, leaving 12 bases between. The CDR3 reads CASSSSPSDNEQFF. As DNA, the CDR3 is TGCGCCAGCAGCTCGTCCCCTAGCGACAATGAGCAGTTCTTC.

This clonotype was recorded a few times. The chain is built from TRBV28 and TRBJ1-1, with TRBD1 as a possible D gene (5 bases). This CDR3 contains 16 residues. Germline CDR1 is MDHEN and CDR2 is SYDVKM. Trimming took 4 bases from V and 1 from J, leaving 16 bases between them. CDR3 nucleotides: TGTGCCAGCAGTTCCAACCCCGGGACGGCGAACACTGAAGCTTTCTTT. This translates into CASSSNPGTANTEAFF.

The chain is built from TRBV7-2 and TRBJ2-5, with unresolved D. The J call may be in error: the DNA end matches TRBJ2-7 better. Germline V gene data show CDR1 as SGHTA and CDR2 as FQGNSA. The CDR3 is 15 amino acids. The CDR3 is CASSLVAALSYEQYF. In nucleotides, the CDR3 is TGTGCCAGCAGCTTAGTGGCAGCGCTCTCCTACGAGCAGTACTTC.

The chain uses TRBV4-3 and TRBJ2-3, with D possibly being TRBD1 (6 bases). Trimming pared 6 bases from V and 2 bases from J, leaving 12 bases between. This CDR3 has 14 amino acids. Germline V gene lookup returns CDR1 LGHNA and CDR2 YSLEER. CDR3 nucleotides: TGCGCCAGCAGGAGAGGGGGATACACAGATACGCAGTATTTT. Protein product: CASRRGGYTDTQYF.

This rearrangement joins TRBV7-9 to TRBJ1-1, with unresolved D. The length of the CDR3 is 15 residues. The V gene's germline CDR1 is SEHNR and CDR2 FQNEAQ (reference sequence). Trimming took off 1 base at V and 1 base at J, with 10 bases between the two ends. The CDR3 nucleotides are TGTGCCAGCAGCTTAGGAAGTTTGGGGAACACTGAAGCTTTCTTT. Its protein product is CASSLGSLGNTEAFF. Filled out from reference TRBV7-9 and TRBJ1-1, the complete variable domain reads DTGVSQNPRHKITKRGQNVTFRCDPISEHNRLYWYRQTLGQGPEFLTYFQNEAQLEKSRLLSDRFSAERPKGSFSTLEIQRTEQGDSAMYLCASSLGSLGNTEAFFGQGTRLTVV.

This rearrangement joins TRBV20-1 to TRBJ1-3, with D hard to call. V was trimmed by 2 bases and J by 0 bases, leaving 2 bases between them. The CDR3 spans 12 residues. Germline V CDR1 and CDR2: DFQATT, SNEGSKA (reference sequence). The CDR3 spells CSARSSGNTIYF. The CDR3 coding sequence is TGCAGTGCTAGAAGCTCTGGAAACACCATATATTTT.

This clonotype was seen a handful of times. The V gene is TRBV20-1, the J gene TRBJ2-1, with D uncertain. Germline V gene sequence: CDR1 DFQATT, CDR2 SNEGSKA (reference sequence). V was pared by 3 bases and J by 2 bases, with 14 bases between. The CDR3 covers 15 residues. The chain's CDR3 is CSAREIRVTYNEQFF. The DNA of the CDR3 is TGCAGTGCTAGGGAAATCCGGGTTACCTACAATGAGCAGTTCTTC.

This clonotype turned up a few times. The chain employs TRBV4-3 and TRBJ2-1; D is ambiguous. The CDR3 runs to 16 residues. Germline V gene lookup returns CDR1 LGHNA and CDR2 YSLEER. Trimming took off 1 base at V and 0 bases at J, with 10 bases between the two ends. The CDR3 coding sequence is TGCGCCAGCAGCCAAGCGTTTACGAGCTCCTACAATGAGCAGTTCTTC. This encodes CASSQAFTSSYNEQFF.

This clonotype was recorded only once. The junction and the germline gene differ at one end; a read error may be behind it. V is TRBV7-2 and J is TRBJ2-5; the D gene is possibly TRBD1 (5 bases). CDR3 length: 13 amino acids. Per germline, CDR1 SGHTA and CDR2 FQGNSA. CDR3 loop: CASSLAGVETLYF. DNA of the CDR3: TGTGCCAGCAGCTTAGCAGGGGTGGAGACCCTGTACTTC.

This clonotype was picked up a small number of times. The chain carries TRBV25-1 and TRBJ2-1, with 11 bases matching TRBD2. The length of the CDR3 is 16 residues. V shed 3 bases and J 10 bases; nucleotides not matched to a gene: 11. The germline V gene has CDR1 MGHDK and CDR2 SYGVNS. CDR3 DNA sequence: TGTGCCAGCAGTGACGCTCCTAGCGGGGGGACCCCGGAGCAGTTCTTC. This translates into CASSDAPSGGTPEQFF. Drawing the rest from reference TRBV25-1 and TRBJ2-1, the complete variable domain is EADIYQTPRYLVIGTGKKITLECSQTMGHDKMYWYQQDPGMELHLIHYSYGVNSTEKGDLSSESTVSRIRTEHFPLTLESARPSHTSQYLCASSDAPSGGTPEQFFGPGTRLTVL.